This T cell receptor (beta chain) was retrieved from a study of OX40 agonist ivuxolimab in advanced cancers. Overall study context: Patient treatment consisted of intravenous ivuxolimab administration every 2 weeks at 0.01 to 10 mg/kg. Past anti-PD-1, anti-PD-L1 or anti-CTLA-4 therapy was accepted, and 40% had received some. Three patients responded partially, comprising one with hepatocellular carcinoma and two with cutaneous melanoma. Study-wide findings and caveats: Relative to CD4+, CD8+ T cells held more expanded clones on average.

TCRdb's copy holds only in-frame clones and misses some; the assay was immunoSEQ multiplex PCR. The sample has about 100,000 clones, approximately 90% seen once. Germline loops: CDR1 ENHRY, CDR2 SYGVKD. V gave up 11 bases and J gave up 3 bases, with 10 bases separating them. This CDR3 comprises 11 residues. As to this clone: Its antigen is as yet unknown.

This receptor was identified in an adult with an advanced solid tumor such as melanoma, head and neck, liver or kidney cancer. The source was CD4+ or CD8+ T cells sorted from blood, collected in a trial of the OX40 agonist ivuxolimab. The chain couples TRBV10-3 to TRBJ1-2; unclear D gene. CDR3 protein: CAPRDDYGYTF. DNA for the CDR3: TGTGCCCCGCGGGATGACTATGGCTACACCTTC.